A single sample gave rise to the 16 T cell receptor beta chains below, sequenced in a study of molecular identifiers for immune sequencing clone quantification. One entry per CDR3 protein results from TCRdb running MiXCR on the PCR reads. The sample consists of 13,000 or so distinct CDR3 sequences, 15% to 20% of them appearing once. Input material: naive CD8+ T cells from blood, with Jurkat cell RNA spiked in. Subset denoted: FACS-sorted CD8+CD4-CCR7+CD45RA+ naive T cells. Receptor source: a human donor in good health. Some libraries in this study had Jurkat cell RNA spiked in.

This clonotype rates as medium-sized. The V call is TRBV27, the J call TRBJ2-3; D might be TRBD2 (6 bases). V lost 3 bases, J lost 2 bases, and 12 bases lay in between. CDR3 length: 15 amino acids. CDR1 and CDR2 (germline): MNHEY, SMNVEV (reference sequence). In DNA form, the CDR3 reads TGTGCCAGCAGTTTCATGGGACTGGTCACAGATACGCAGTATTTT. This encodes CASSFMGLVTDTQYF.

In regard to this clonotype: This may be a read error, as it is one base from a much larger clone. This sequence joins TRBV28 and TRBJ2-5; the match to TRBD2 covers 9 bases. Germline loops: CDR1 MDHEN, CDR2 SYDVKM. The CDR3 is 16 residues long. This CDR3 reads CVSSPGIAGVQETQYF. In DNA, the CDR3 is TGTGTCAGCAGCCCTGGGATAGCGGGAGTCCAAGAGACCCAGTACTTC.

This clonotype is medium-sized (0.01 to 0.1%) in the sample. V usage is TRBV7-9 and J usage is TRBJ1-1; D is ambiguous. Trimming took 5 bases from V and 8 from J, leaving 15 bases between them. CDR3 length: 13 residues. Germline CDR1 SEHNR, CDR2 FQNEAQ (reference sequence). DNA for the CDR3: TGTGCCAGCAGCCCGGAGGGTGAGGACGAAGCTTTCTTT. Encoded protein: CASSPEGEDEAFF.

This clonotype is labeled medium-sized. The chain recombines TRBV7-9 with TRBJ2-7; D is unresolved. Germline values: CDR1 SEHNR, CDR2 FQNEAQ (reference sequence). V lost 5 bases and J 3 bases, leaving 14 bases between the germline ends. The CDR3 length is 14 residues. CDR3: CASSQANKRYEQYF. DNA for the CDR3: TGTGCCAGCAGCCAAGCGAACAAACGCTACGAGCAGTACTTC. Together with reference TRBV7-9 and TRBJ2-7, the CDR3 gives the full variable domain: DTGVSQNPRHKITKRGQNVTFRCDPISEHNRLYWYRQTLGQGPEFLTYFQNEAQLEKSRLLSDRFSAERPKGSFSTLEIQRTEQGDSAMYLCASSQANKRYEQYFGPGTRLTVT.

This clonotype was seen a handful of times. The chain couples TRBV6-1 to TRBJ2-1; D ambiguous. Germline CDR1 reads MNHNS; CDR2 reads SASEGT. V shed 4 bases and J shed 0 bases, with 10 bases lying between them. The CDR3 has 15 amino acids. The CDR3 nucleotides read TGTGCCAGCAGTGCGGCGGCGGTCTCCTACAATGAGCAGTTCTTC. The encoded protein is CASSAAAVSYNEQFF.

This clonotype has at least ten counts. CDR3: CASRDLGTLSYNSPLHF. CDR3 DNA sequence: TGTGCCAGCAGGGACCTCGGGACACTCTCCTATAATTCACCCCTCCACTTT. V gene TRBV5-5 combines with J gene TRBJ1-6; a weak D match, TRBD1 (6 bases). Deletions cut 5 bases from V and 0 bases from J, with 15 bases between. Germline CDR1 reads SGHKS; CDR2 reads YYEKEE (reference sequence). This CDR3 contains 17 residues.

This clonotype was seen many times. The CDR3 region is CASSPTIQGVLTNYGYTF. Here the CDR3 DNA reads TGTGCCAGCAGCCCCACCATTCAAGGGGTGCTTACTAACTATGGCTACACCTTC. The rearrangement joins TRBV7-8 to TRBJ1-2; weak D call: TRBD1 (5 bases). CDR1 SGHVS and CDR2 FQNEAQ come from the germline V gene. CDR3 length equals 18 residues. With 5 bases removed from V and 0 bases from J, the gap between germline ends came to 22 bases.

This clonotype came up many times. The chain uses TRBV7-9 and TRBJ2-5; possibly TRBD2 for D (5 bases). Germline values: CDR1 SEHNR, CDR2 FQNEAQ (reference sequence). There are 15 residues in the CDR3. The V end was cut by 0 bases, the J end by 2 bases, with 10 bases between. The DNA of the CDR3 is TGTGCCAGCAGCTTAGCAGGGAGACGGCAAGAGACCCAGTACTTC. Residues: CASSLAGRRQETQYF. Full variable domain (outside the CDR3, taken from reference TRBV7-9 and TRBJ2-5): DTGVSQNPRHKITKRGQNVTFRCDPISEHNRLYWYRQTLGQGPEFLTYFQNEAQLEKSRLLSDRFSAERPKGSFSTLEIQRTEQGDSAMYLCASSLAGRRQETQYFGPGTRLLVL.

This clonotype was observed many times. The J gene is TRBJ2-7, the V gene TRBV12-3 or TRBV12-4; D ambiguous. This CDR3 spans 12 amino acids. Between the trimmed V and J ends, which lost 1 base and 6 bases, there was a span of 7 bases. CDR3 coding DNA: TGTGCCAGCAGTTTAGGAAGATCCGAGCAGTACTTC. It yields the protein CASSLGRSEQYF.

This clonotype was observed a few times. In DNA, the CDR3 is TGTGCCAGCAGTTTCACTAGGATCTACGAGCAGTACTTC. It translates to CASSFTRIYEQYF. This chain connects TRBV12-3 or TRBV12-4 to TRBJ2-7, with a tentative D call TRBD2 (5 bases). Trimming took 3 bases from V and 3 from J, leaving 9 bases between them. This CDR3 region has 13 residues.

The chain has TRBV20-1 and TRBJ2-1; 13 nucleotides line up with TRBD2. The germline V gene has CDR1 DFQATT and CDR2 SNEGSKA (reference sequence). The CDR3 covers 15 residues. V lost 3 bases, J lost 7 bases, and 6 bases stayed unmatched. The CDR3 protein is CSARTSGRNWNEQFF. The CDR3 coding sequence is TGCAGTGCTAGGACTAGCGGGAGGAATTGGAATGAGCAGTTCTTC.

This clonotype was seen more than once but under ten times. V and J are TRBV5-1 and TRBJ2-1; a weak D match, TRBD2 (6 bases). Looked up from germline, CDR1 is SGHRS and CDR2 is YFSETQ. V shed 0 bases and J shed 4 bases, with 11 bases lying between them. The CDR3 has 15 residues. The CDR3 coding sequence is TGCGCCAGCAGCTTGGAGGCTAGCGCATACAATGAGCAGTTCTTC. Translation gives CASSLEASAYNEQFF. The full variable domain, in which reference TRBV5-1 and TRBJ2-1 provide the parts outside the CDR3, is KAGVTQTPRYLIKTRGQQVTLSCSPISGHRSVSWYQQTPGQGLQFLFEYFSETQRNKGNFPGRFSGRQFSNSRSEMNVSTLELGDSALYLCASSLEASAYNEQFFGPGTRLTVL.

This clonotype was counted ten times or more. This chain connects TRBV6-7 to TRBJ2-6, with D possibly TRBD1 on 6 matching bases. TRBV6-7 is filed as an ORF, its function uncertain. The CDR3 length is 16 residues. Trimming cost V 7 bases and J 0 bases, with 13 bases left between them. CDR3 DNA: TGTGCCAGCAAAAACAGGGCAAGCTCTGGGGCCAACGTCCTGACTTTC. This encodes CASKNRASSGANVLTF.

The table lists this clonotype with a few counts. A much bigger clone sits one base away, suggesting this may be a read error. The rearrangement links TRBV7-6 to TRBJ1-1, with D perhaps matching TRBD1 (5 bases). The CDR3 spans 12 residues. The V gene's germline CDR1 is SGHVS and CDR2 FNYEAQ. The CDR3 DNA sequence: TGTGCCAGCAGCTTAAGCGGGGGTGAAGTTTTCTTT. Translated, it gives CASSLSGGEVFF.

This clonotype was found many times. CDR3 residues: CASSQLRGTSYEQYF. In nucleotides, the CDR3 is TGTGCCAGCAGCCAATTGCGGGGGACCTCCTACGAGCAGTACTTC. The V gene is TRBV14, the J gene TRBJ2-7; 7 nucleotides match TRBD2. The CDR3 covers 15 residues. Germline V lookup: CDR1 SGHDN, CDR2 FVKESK. Trimming at V came to 2 bases and at J to 0 bases, leaving 4 bases not matched to a gene.

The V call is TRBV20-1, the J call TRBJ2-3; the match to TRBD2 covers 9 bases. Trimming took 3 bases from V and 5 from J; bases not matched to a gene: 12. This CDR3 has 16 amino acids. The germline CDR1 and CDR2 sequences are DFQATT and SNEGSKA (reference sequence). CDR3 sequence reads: CSARAGGGGEGDTQYF. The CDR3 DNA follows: TGCAGTGCTAGGGCCGGGGGCGGGGGGGAGGGAGATACGCAGTATTTT.